This is a list of T cell receptor beta chains from one sample in a study of spatial heterogeneity in lung cancer. Each CDR3 protein is one row after TCRdb ran MiXCR on the 5' RACE reads. The data show about 23,000 distinct CDR3 sequences, less than 6% seen once. Specimen: PBMCs, collected at surgery. Receptors were obtained from a male donor with early-stage non-small cell lung cancer. Both conserved end residues are part of each CDR3. The D gene is left open where the match is weak. Only part of the rows carry a size: once, few, many, or a class if the clone is expanded.

j_call,clone_size,v_call,d_call,cdr3_nt,cdr3_aa
TRBJ2-3,many,TRBV6-1,TRBD2,TGTGCCAGCAGTGAGGGACTAGCGGCTAGCACAGATACGCAGTATTTT,CASSEGLAASTDTQYF
TRBJ1-6,many,TRBV28,-,TGTGCCAGCAGCTATACAGGGTTATATTCACCCCTCCACTTT,CASSYTGLYSPLHF
TRBJ2-7,many,TRBV18,TRBD1,TGTGCCAGCTCACCTCCGGGACAGGGGGCGAACGAGCAGTACTTC,CASSPPGQGANEQYF
TRBJ2-1,many,TRBV10-2,TRBD2,TGCGCCAGCAGTGAGCTCGGACTAGCGCGCAATGAGCAGTTCTTC,CASSELGLARNEQFF
TRBJ1-2,few,TRBV28,-,TGTGCCACGGGGGAGGGGCTGGGCGGCTACACCTTC,CATGEGLGGYTF
TRBJ2-2,many,TRBV5-1,-,TGCGCCAGCACCTACGACAGCCCGAACACCGGGGAGCTGTTTTTT,CASTYDSPNTGELFF
TRBJ2-1,many,TRBV20-1,TRBD1,TGCAGTGCCCTCAGACAGGGCGGTGGCAATGAGCAGTTCTTC,CSALRQGGGNEQFF
TRBJ1-2,many,TRBV18,-,TGTGCCAGCTCAGCTTTGACATTCTATGGCTACACCTTC,CASSALTFYGYTF
TRBJ2-2,few,TRBV7-3,TRBD1,TGTGCCAGCAGCCCTGGACAGGGTCGGACCGGGGAGCTGTTTTTT,CASSPGQGRTGELFF
TRBJ2-3,many,TRBV7-8,-,TGTGCCAGCAGCCTAGCCAGGGGAGGCACAGATACGCAGTATTTT,CASSLARGGTDTQYF
TRBJ2-6,-,TRBV28,-,TGTGCCAGCACCCCGGGGAGCTCTGGGGCCAACGTCCTGACTTTC,CASTPGSSGANVLTF
TRBJ2-7,many,TRBV7-2,TRBD2,TGTGCCAGCAGCCCCCGGTTAGCGGGGGGCCCGAGCTCCTACGAGCAGTACTTC,CASSPRLAGGPSSYEQYF
TRBJ2-1,many,TRBV12-3/TRBV12-4,-,TGTGCCAGCAGTCGATACGAGGGCTCCTACAATGAGCAGTTCTTC,CASSRYEGSYNEQFF
TRBJ2-5,large,TRBV12-3/TRBV12-4,-,TGTGCCAGCAGTTTCTCGGGACGCGAAGAGACCCAGTACTTC,CASSFSGREETQYF
TRBJ2-1,-,TRBV19,TRBD2,TGTGCCAGTAGTCCGTCAGCGGGAGAGGTTGCGTACAATGAGCAGTTCTTC,CASSPSAGEVAYNEQFF
TRBJ1-1,many,TRBV2,-,TGTGCCAGCAGTGAACGGGCTGAAGCTTTCTTT,CASSERAEAFF
TRBJ2-7,many,TRBV6-2/TRBV6-3,-,TGTGCCAGCAGTTCCGAGCGGGCTACCTCCTACGAGCAGTACTTC,CASSSERATSYEQYF
TRBJ2-2,many,TRBV20-1,-,TGCAGTGCTAAATCGGGGGTGAACACCGGGGAGCTGTTTTTT,CSAKSGVNTGELFF
TRBJ2-3,many,TRBV30,TRBD1,TGTGCCTGGAGTACCGGGACAGGGGCTTTCGCAGATACGCAGTATTTT,CAWSTGTGAFADTQYF
TRBJ1-2,many,TRBV20-1,-,TGCAGTGCTAAGGGGGGGCAACCTAACTATGGCTACACCTTC,CSAKGGQPNYGYTF
TRBJ2-3,many,TRBV18,TRBD2,TGTGCCAGCTCACTCAGCGGGATTAGCACAGATACGCAGTATTTT,CASSLSGISTDTQYF
TRBJ2-1,many,TRBV4-2,TRBD2,TGTGCCAGCAGCCAAGAAGGCGGGAGCTCCTACAATGAGCAGTTCTTC,CASSQEGGSSYNEQFF
TRBJ2-1,few,TRBV19,TRBD1,TGTGCCAGTAGTCCCACCCAACGGACAGGTGGACACAATGAGCAGTTCTTC,CASSPTQRTGGHNEQFF
TRBJ2-2,many,TRBV10-1,-,TGCGCCAGCAGTGAGAGACGGACAGACACCGGGGAGCTGTTTTTT,CASSERRTDTGELFF
TRBJ2-7,many,TRBV3-1,-,TGTGCCAGCAGCCAACAGGGATCCTACGAGCAGTACTTC,CASSQQGSYEQYF
TRBJ1-3,many,TRBV7-2,TRBD1,TGTGCCAGCAGAGACAGGGGCTCTGGAAACACCATATATTTT,CASRDRGSGNTIYF
TRBJ1-2,-,TRBV30,-,TGTGCCTGGAGTTTCGACACGGACTATGGCTACACCTTC,CAWSFDTDYGYTF
TRBJ2-3,many,TRBV6-1,-,TGTGCCTCCGCGGGTAGGGATACGCAGTATTTT,CASAGRDTQYF
TRBJ1-5,many,TRBV12-5,-,TGTGCTAGTGGTTTGAGGGGATCCCGATCCCATAGCAATCAGCCCCAGCATTTT,CASGLRGSRSHSNQPQHF
TRBJ1-1,few,TRBV11-2,-,TGTGCCAGCAGCTTAACGCAGGGGAAGACTGAAGCTTTCTTT,CASSLTQGKTEAFF
TRBJ2-2,many,TRBV20-1,-,TGCAGTGCTAGAGAGCGGAACACCGGGGAGCTGTTTTTT,CSARERNTGELFF
TRBJ2-7,many,TRBV11-2,TRBD2,TGTGCCAGCAGCCGGGGAGGGTCCGCCGGCTACGAGCAGTACTTC,CASSRGGSAGYEQYF
TRBJ2-7,many,TRBV27,-,TGTGCCAGCAGTTTCGCAGGGGGGACTAGTCGCTACGAGCAGTACTTC,CASSFAGGTSRYEQYF
TRBJ1-3,many,TRBV2,-,TGTGCCAGCAGTTACTCTGGAAACACCATATATTTT,CASSYSGNTIYF
TRBJ1-3,many,TRBV25-1,-,TGTGCCAGCAGTGAATCTATAACAGGGGGAAACACCATATATTTT,CASSESITGGNTIYF
TRBJ2-1,few,TRBV6-5,TRBD1,TGTGCCAGCAGTCCAAGGGACAGGGGCCCTCTCAATGAGCAGTTCTTC,CASSPRDRGPLNEQFF
TRBJ1-1,many,TRBV3-1,TRBD1,TGTGCCAGCAGCCCGGGACAGGGCGAGACTGAAGCTTTCTTT,CASSPGQGETEAFF
TRBJ2-7,-,TRBV6-1,TRBD1,TGTGCCAGCAGCCGACAGGGTGCTGTCGGCGAGCAGTACTTC,CASSRQGAVGEQYF
TRBJ2-7,many,TRBV11-2,-,TGTGCCAGCAGTTCAGGGATTTCGGGACTGTACGAGCAGTACTTC,CASSSGISGLYEQYF
TRBJ2-7,few,TRBV7-9,-,TGTGCCAGCAGCTTACAGGCAGGCTCATCGGTGCAGTACTTC,CASSLQAGSSVQYF
TRBJ2-2,many,TRBV7-8,-,TGTGCCAGCAGCCCGGCGGAGGGGATGGGCGGGGAGCTGTTTTTT,CASSPAEGMGGELFF
TRBJ2-5,many,TRBV6-5,-,TGTGCCAGCAGTTACCAGGGGGAGACCCAGTACTTC,CASSYQGETQYF
TRBJ2-7,many,TRBV28,-,TGTGCCAGCAGTTTTATCTCCACAGGACCCTACGAGCAGTACTTC,CASSFISTGPYEQYF
TRBJ2-3,many,TRBV14,-,TGTGCCAGCAGCCAAGTTCGGCAGGGCACAGATACGCAGTATTTT,CASSQVRQGTDTQYF
TRBJ2-4,-,TRBV5-1,-,TGCGCCAGCAGCTGGGGGGACTCCTCCATGGCCAAAAACATTCAGTACTTC,CASSWGDSSMAKNIQYF
TRBJ2-7,many,TRBV7-2,TRBD1,TGTGCCAGCAGCCGCAACAGGGGCGAGCAGTACTTC,CASSRNRGEQYF
TRBJ2-3,many,TRBV4-3,-,TGCGCCAGCAGCGGAATGGGGACGCAGTATTTT,CASSGMGTQYF
TRBJ2-7,many,TRBV5-1,-,TGCGCCAGCAGCTTGCTCCCTATCTCCTACGAGCAGTACTTC,CASSLLPISYEQYF
TRBJ2-6,many,TRBV5-6,-,TGTGCCAGCAGCTTGCCCGGGGACGGGCCCAGCTCTGGGGCCAACGTCCTGACTTTC,CASSLPGDGPSSGANVLTF
TRBJ2-4,many,TRBV7-2,TRBD1,TGTGCCAGCAGCTTAGGGACAGGGCGAGTCGGGCCCAAAAACATTCAGTACTTC,CASSLGTGRVGPKNIQYF
TRBJ2-3,many,TRBV3-1,-,TGTGCCAGCAGCCCCCGGGCGACCCCCAGTCTAGATACGCAGTATTTT,CASSPRATPSLDTQYF
TRBJ2-3,-,TRBV12-3/TRBV12-4,TRBD2,TGTGCCAGCAGCCGGACTAGCTCTAGCACAGATACGCAGTATTTT,CASSRTSSSTDTQYF
TRBJ2-1,many,TRBV6-5,-,TGTGCCAGCAGTTTGGAACAGGGGGAGGGTGAGCAGTTCTTC,CASSLEQGEGEQFF
TRBJ2-1,medium-sized,TRBV6-4,-,TGTGCCAGCAGTGAGTCGGACAGCTCCTACAATGAGCAGTTCTTC,CASSESDSSYNEQFF
TRBJ1-1,-,TRBV28,TRBD1,TGTGCCAGCAGCCGCGGGACAGGGTTCACTGAAGCTTTCTTT,CASSRGTGFTEAFF